The present T cell receptor (beta chain) was sequenced within a study of glioma-infiltrating T cells. CDR3 length equals 12 residues. Trimming cost V 1 base and J 5 bases, with 5 bases left between them. The germline gives CDR1 KGHSH, CDR2 LQKENI. TCR alpha and beta CDR3 regions were amplified from RNA using iRepertoire nested multiplex PCR. TCRdb analysed the multiplex PCR reads with MiXCR anew, one entry per CDR3 protein. There are approximately 190,000 distinct CDR3 sequences in the sample; 25% to 35% occur only once, and about 19% lies in the top ten. This clonotype was recorded at least ten times.

This sequence joins TRBV18 and TRBJ2-5; the D is unclear. This receptor was taken from a human donor with low-grade glioma or glioblastoma, undergoing nonglioma brain surgery, or in good health (not recorded which). The sequenced sample consisted of glioma tissue, nonneoplastic brain tissue, or PBMCs (not recorded which). DNA of the CDR3: TGTGCCAGCTCACCACGGTCCGAGACCCAGTACTTC. It specifies CASSPRSETQYF.